The clone carrying this TCR beta chain occurred a few times. Per the original data handling: Estimation of nucleated cell counts was performed using reference gene primer amplification. The protocol was immunoSEQ multiplex PCR, while the TCRdb copy is restricted to in-frame clones and leaves out a portion. D and trimming come from the DNA, and the V and J calls and clone size come from that table. The data show approximately 150,000 clones, with about 86% seen just once and about 2.2% held by the top ten. The age range of participants was 18 to 89 years, with residence in approximately 25 US areas. Cohorts were determined from participant-reported clinical history. The sample comes from a study of blood T cell repertoires in COVID-19. Overall study context: PBMCs, B-cell-depleted T cells, or T cells provided the cDNA or gDNA that made up the material.

The TCR was taken from a man aged 40-50 years with acute COVID-19. The sequenced material came from PBMCs or T cells enriched from blood (not recorded which).

The CDR3 reads CASSPTSGRLDEQYF. DNA of the CDR3: TGTGCCAGCAGCCCGACTAGCGGGAGACTAGACGAGCAGTACTTC. The rearrangement joins TRBV5-4 to TRBJ2-7, with 12 bases that match TRBD2. The CDR3 is 15 residues long. CDR1 is SGHNT and CDR2 is YYREEE in the germline V gene (reference sequence). V shed 4 bases, J shed 5 bases, and the junction held 7 bases outside the gene matches.